These T cell receptor beta chains were read from a single sample in a study of control samples from healthy donors and cancer patients. Only in-frame clones appear in the TCRdb table, and some are missing; sequencing was by immunoSEQ multiplex PCR. The table records under 450,000 clones, around 90% of them present only once. The specimen sequenced was PBMCs. Every receptor here comes from a man in his forties or fifties with head and neck cancer. The CDR3 runs from the conserved cysteine through the conserved F or W. D genes are given only for firm matches. A row's size may be missing; if present it is once, few, many or a size class.

d_call	v_call	j_call	cdr3_length	clone_size	cdr3_nt	cdr3_aa
.	TRBV5-8	TRBJ2-7	14	.	TGTGCCAGCAGCTTGGCGGCAGGTACCTACGAGCAGTACTTC	CASSLAAGTYEQYF
.	TRBV30	TRBJ1-6	12	.	TGTGCCTGGACGTCCGGAAATTCACCCCTCCACTTT	CAWTSGNSPLHF
.	TRBV7-9	TRBJ1-5	13	.	TGTGCCAGCAGCTTATTCGGGAATCAGCCCCAGCATTTT	CASSLFGNQPQHF
.	TRBV5-8	TRBJ2-7	12	once	TGTGCCAGCAGCTTGCGTAGGGCCGGGCAGTACTTC	CASSLRRAGQYF
.	TRBV7-7	TRBJ2-1	14	.	TGTGCTAGCAGCTCTTCGACTAGTTCGGGTGAGCAGTTCTTC	CASSSSTSSGEQFF
.	TRBV6-1	TRBJ1-6	14	.	TGTGCCAGCAGTGAATTGGCAATTGATTCACCCCTCCACTTT	CASSELAIDSPLHF
TRBD1	TRBV19	TRBJ1-5	15	.	TGTGCCAGTAGAACCGGGACAGGGGATACGAAGCCCCAGCATTTT	CASRTGTGDTKPQHF
.	TRBV18	TRBJ1-5	14	.	TGTGCCAGCTCACCCTACAGGGATATTCAGCCCCAGCATTTT	CASSPYRDIQPQHF
TRBD1	TRBV5-5	TRBJ1-5	14	few	TGTGCCAGCAGCTCAGGACAGGGCAATCAGCCCCAGCATTTT	CASSSGQGNQPQHF
.	TRBV27	TRBJ2-3	12	.	TGTGCCAGCAGTTTATCAGGCGATACGCAGTATTTT	CASSLSGDTQYF
.	TRBV5-1	TRBJ2-7	13	.	TGCGCCAGCAGCTTGGAGGGGTCCTACGAGCAGTACTTC	CASSLEGSYEQYF
.	TRBV21-1	TRBJ2-1	14	.	TGTGCCACCCAACCGCGAGGGTCCTACAATGAGCAGTTCTTC	CATQPRGSYNEQFF
TRBD1	TRBV9	TRBJ2-3	16	once	TGTGCCAGCAGCGTAGGAGGGGGACAGAGCACAGATACGCAGTATTTT	CASSVGGGQSTDTQYF
.	TRBV18	TRBJ1-3	15	once	TGTGCCAGCACCCCTGGAGCGGCGAGCGGAAACACCATATATTTT	CASTPGAASGNTIYF